This T cell receptor beta chain was sequenced for a study of cytomegalovirus exposure and HLA in healthy donors (dated by TCRdb to the late 2010s). General notes on the study: In an earlier analysis of 450 to 750 of the donors, 276 Gb of sequence data and some 100 million unique TCR beta sequences from 180 million or so T cells were reported. In addition to the first cohort of about 650 subjects, a separate validation cohort of 120 different subjects was used. Because of strong linkage in the cohort, five DR-DQ haplotypes were treated as single units for association and clustering. A later genetic analysis used genome-wide SNP genotypes for about three fifths of the 666 donors, treating that subset as a discovery cohort. The T cell repertoires of some 700 subjects were profiled by immunosequencing and related to cytomegalovirus serostatus. A later analysis re-analyzed previously published TCR beta repertoires from roughly 600 donors and added high-resolution HLA genotyping to study TCR occurrence patterns. The study aimed to test whether signatures of past pathogen exposure could be identified by cataloging public T cell receptors. High-throughput TCR immunosequencing, statistical association of individual TCRs with disease status, and machine learning were combined to predict cytomegalovirus infection status. To decide whether each TCR beta V gene segment behaved as functional or pseudogenic, an earlier analysis of some 600 of the donors relied on high-throughput TCR beta sequencing. HLA typing covered class I and class II loci at four-digit resolution. The genetic ancestry cluster associated with self-reported Caucasian donors included roughly 84% of the roughly 390 genotyped donors. Among some 410 genotyped donors of the cohort, an average of roughly 230,000 unique TCR beta nucleotide sequences was sequenced per donor, of which about 19% were non-productive. The later analysis used no new phenotypic data to find candidate immune exposures, relying instead on TCR beta sequences and their occurrence across donors. Typing coverage varied by locus: roughly 629-640 donors for A, B, C, DRB1 and DQB1; under 550 for DQA1; over 600 for DPA1; 400 to 480 for DPB1. Donor age, sex, ethnicity and CMV serostatus were compiled together with the repertoire data. Every repertoire in the discovery cohort had been generated on one and the same sequencing platform. An early release covering just under 650 HLA-typed donors comprised approximately 290 gigabases of sequencing data and tens of millions of unique TCR sequences.

Overall study outcomes, separate from this receptor: A later analysis found that most CMV-associated TCR beta chains appeared HLA-restricted, with HLA associations seemingly driven largely by CMV exposure. Compared with the 666-donor mean, donors in an Asian-associated ancestry cluster had fewer N-insertions in productive TCRs, according to a later genetic analysis. A total of fewer than 200 TCR beta chains were listed by the study as associated with cytomegalovirus. In a later analysis, several top co-occurrence clusters were reported to appear linked to parvovirus B19, influenza, CMV and Epstein-Barr virus. Because counts were too low, roughly 18 rarely observed V segments, including chromosome 9 orphons, were left out of the earlier analysis of over 550 of the donors. A cluster of highly shared sequence variants was judged likely to represent a technical artifact of the sequencing pipeline. Most TCR sequences were seen in very few donors, while some public TCRs were found in many individuals. A further reported finding was that TCR beta sequences accurately predicted the HLA-A and HLA-B alleles for most subjects in the first cohort. Broadly in line with IMGT annotations, most TCR beta V segments showed up in productive rearrangements about 87% or about 30% of the time in an earlier analysis of several hundred of the donors. Presence/absence analyses assumed roughly uniform sequencing depth across donors, an assumption that may not hold. In vitro tests confirmed that a few of the cytomegalovirus-associated TCR beta chains recognize cytomegalovirus antigens. In a later analysis, about 17,000 TCR beta sequences were associated with specific HLA alleles at a false discovery rate of 0.05. HLA typing was unavailable for some donors at each locus, so association tests used only the typed subset. Assigning TCR associations to individual alleles was difficult when HLA alleles, especially DR and DQ, strongly co-occurred. The authors suggested that the approach could potentially be extended to other disease states and immunological phenotypes. The cohort was sequenced for TCR beta chains only, and without alpha or paired-chain data the features that could be detected were limited. The classifier was reported to diagnose cytomegalovirus status with high specificity and sensitivity in both the original and validation cohorts. In a later genetic analysis, a missense DCLRE1C variant was associated with V-gene and J-gene trimming of TCR beta chains, and the association was replicated in an independent cohort. In a later analysis, the rate of TCR association differed among HLA loci, with DRB1 alleles having the most associated TCRs and HLA-C alleles having the fewest. Correlated functional status among segregating V segments might be attributable to linkage disequilibrium, but an unknown experimental factor could not be ruled out. In a later analysis, HLA-associated TCR beta chains were found to be more clonally expanded and to have lower generation probabilities than equally common non-associated chains. For the cohort, immune exposure information was limited to CMV serostatus. Some IMGT-functional V segments, including TRBV6-2 and TRBV6-3, could not be told apart with the 87-base-pair reads, so those segments were excluded.

The CDR3 has 15 amino acids, counting the end cysteine and phenylalanine. Of all the DNA, just the CDR3 is kept, 45 bases in frame from base 1. Deletion took 5 bases off V and 5 bases off J, with a span of 18 bases between the germline ends. The germline V gene (reference sequence) supplies CDR1 SEHNR and CDR2 FQNEAQ. In total, approximately 690 healthy bone marrow donors made up the cohort. All cohort members were sampled while nominally healthy, although unrecorded immune exposures were likely present. The donor tested CMV seropositive, placing the donor among the approximately 310 seropositive members of the cohort. A peripheral blood sample was collected from each donor, and TCR beta sequencing was performed on peripheral blood mononuclear cells. The Qiagen DNeasy Blood Extraction Kit was used to extract genomic DNA from the blood cell samples. About this clone itself: No antigen is known for it. Nothing much larger sits one base from this clone, and base qualities are not available.

The library relied on the immunoSEQ multiplex PCR assay. For the multiplex PCR, a mixture combining 60 forward primers for TCR Vbeta segments and 13 reverse primers for TCR Jbeta segments was used. The CDR3 region of rearranged TCR beta genes was amplified from genomic DNA with a multiplex PCR assay. Amplified TCR beta libraries were sequenced as 87-base-pair reads on the Illumina HiSeq System. The authors' pipeline ran thus. A later analysis tallied 80 million to 95 million unique TCR beta chains across the 550 to 850 repertoires, and about 12 million of those chains were shared by two or more donors. To remove PCR and sequencing errors, raw reads were error-corrected and collapsed into unique sequences using a nearest-neighbor algorithm that merged closely related sequences. V, D and J gene segments were assigned by aligning CDR3 sequences to IMGT reference sequences. Each retained sequence needed at least a six-nucleotide match to both a V gene segment and a J gene segment. A rearrangement counted as productive if the CDR3 had no stop codons and remained in frame with V and J, and every other rearrangement counted as non-productive. CDR3 was defined by IMGT convention, running from the second conserved V-encoded cysteine to the conserved J-encoded phenylalanine. The earlier analysis of some 580 of the donors excluded any sequence lacking an unambiguous match to a single V gene segment. An earlier analysis of several hundred of the donors called V segments functional above 56.7% productive rearrangements and segregating when the between-donor standard deviation exceeded 5%. A statistical classification framework was developed to diagnose cytomegalovirus status using the catalog of TCR beta chain sequences. In a later analysis, TCR nucleotide sequences were compared against IMGT/GENE-DB human TR gene sequences so that V and J genes could be assigned. The TCRdist pipeline was used in a later analysis to assign CDR3 sequences and most-parsimonious VDJ recombination scenarios. In a later analysis, every TCR beta chain was defined by the combination of its CDR3 amino acid sequence and its V-gene family, and reads without a unique V-gene family were dropped. In a later analysis, 450 to 600 highly shared, low-generation-probability nucleotide sequences were removed to address suspected cross-contamination and a sequencing artifact. In a later analysis, a clonal expansion index was calculated for each public chain from normalized within-repertoire ranks of inferred template counts. In a later analysis, generation probabilities were computed with a VDJ recombination model fitted to out-of-frame rearrangements, and the resulting probabilities were checked against IGoR. In a later analysis, TCR-TCR, TCR-HLA and TCR-CMV co-occurrence was scored with hypergeometric tests, and a repertoire-size bias correction was applied to TCR pairs. In a later analysis, false discovery rates were estimated by permuting HLA or CMV assignments 20 times. In a later analysis, co-occurring TCRs were grouped using DBSCAN, with TCRdist sequence similarity added in when clustering inside HLA-allele-positive subsets. Repertoires with fewer than 30,000 or more than 120,000 public chains, plus five repertoires with anomalous nucleotide sharing, were excluded from co-occurrence clustering. TCRdb provides this immuneACCESS table in a form limited to in-frame rearrangements. Some clones are lacking; in checked studies, under half of them reflect an unresolved V gene, and why the rest are absent is not known. The DNA gave D and trimming, while V, J and clone size come from that table. Counted in this sample were tens of thousands of clones; about 80% of them appeared once. In total, the top ten clones hold under 12% of the sample.

This sequence uses TRBV7-9 and TRBJ2-5; D gene: possibly TRBD2, on 6 matching bases. The sample was PBMCs. This receptor was taken from a woman aged 18-29 years in good health and CMV-seropositive. For the CDR3, the sequence is CASSRKAGIGETQYF. The DNA sequence follows: TGTGCCAGCAGCCGGAAGGCGGGGATCGGGGAGACCCAGTACTTC.